The rows below give T cell receptor beta chains drawn from one sample of a study of blood T cell repertoires in COVID-19. Profiling relied on immunoSEQ multiplex PCR, and the TCRdb table lists in-frame clones only, not all of them. Among roughly 270,000 clones listed, approximately 91% were seen once. Sequencing was performed on peripheral blood. Receptors were obtained from a man younger than 35 with active or convalescent COVID-19. The CDR3 runs from the conserved cysteine through the conserved F or W.

V	CDR3
TRBV12-3/TRBV12-4	CASSFTVNTEAFF
TRBV7-2	CASSHRTQPLGTQYF
TRBV5-4	CASSLNWLSGELFF
TRBV2	CATRTLGQVRGAYEQYF
TRBV6-2/TRBV6-3	CASSYSASGGPNTGELFF
TRBV4-1	CASSQDSGTEGYTF
TRBV24-1	CATSGGTDRPRGVDTQYF
TRBV25-1	CASSPGQGSTDTQYF
TRBV5-1	CASSSKGTGNQPQHF
TRBV9	CASSVEGGGGNTIYF
TRBV9	CASSVAGAPAMSDTQYF
TRBV29-1	CSVVGNFLGKNEQFF
TRBV4-1	CASSQKDRPVAGEKLFF
TRBV6-4	CASSAEGLGYGYTF
TRBV5-4	CASSLGQPFTDTQYF
TRBV7-9	CASSPTGTNTEAFF
TRBV29-1	CSVAVQGHYGYTF
TRBV13	CASSLEGDRADTEAFF
TRBV7-2	CASSLQGLAIYSYEQYF
TRBV19	CASSITGTSGDSTDTQYF
TRBV5-5	CASSFNIRYEQYF
TRBV5-1	CASSLAGGPPNEQFF
TRBV3-1/TRBV3-2	CASSHTGLAKNIQYF
TRBV15	CATSRDTGQGGSPLHF
TRBV7-8	CASSLGSVQPQHF
TRBV2	CASRFGAQSSNQPQHF
TRBV4-1	CASSRNRPENYGYTF
TRBV6-5	CASSQGQSPYGYTF
TRBV5-6	CASSLIAGLAYEQYF
TRBV7-9	CASSLDGLATEAFF
TRBV4-1	CASSQETLNYGYTF
TRBV6-1	CASSESSTGQGADGYTF
TRBV6-5	CASIWQETMNTEAFF
TRBV15	CATSRDSYGYTF
TRBV5-1	CASSEPYRDRGGADTQYF
TRBV5-8	CASKAGGPRNEQFF
TRBV5-1	CASSTGTGRDTQYF
TRBV7-6	CASSLTGTGLYEQYF
TRBV24-1	CATSDFRAGELFF
TRBV7-2	CASSPRTGSGQPQHF
TRBV4-1	CASSHAAAGEQETQYF